A single sample gave rise to the 27 T cell receptor beta chains below, sequenced in a study of cytomegalovirus exposure and HLA in healthy donors. Use of 60 Vbeta and 13 Jbeta primers characterized the PCR. Libraries were prepared by immunoSEQ multiplex PCR; TCRdb keeps only in-frame clonotypes and omits some of them. Of 85,000 to 100,000 clones in the sample, roughly three quarters were seen once. The material sequenced was PBMCs. The receptors shown here come from a woman aged 40 to 55 in good health and CMV-seronegative.

J is TRBJ1-2 and V is TRBV4-2; TRBD1 matches at 12 bases. The V gene's germline CDR1 is LGHNA and CDR2 YNFKEQ. The trim removed 1 base at V and 4 bases at J, leaving 7 bases unmatched. The CDR3 sequence is 17 residues long. CDR3 loop: CASSQVSGQGASYGYTF. DNA for the CDR3: TGTGCCAGCAGCCAAGTTTCGGGACAGGGGGCTAGCTATGGCTACACCTTC.

In DNA form, the CDR3 reads TGTGCCAGCAGTTATTACAAAAAGAACACTGAAGCTTTCTTT. Protein sequence: CASSYYKKNTEAFF. The V gene is TRBV6-6, the J gene TRBJ1-1, with unresolved D. Trimming removed 3 bases at V and 1 base at J, with 9 bases between. The CDR3 totals 14 residues. Germline V gene lookup returns CDR1 MNHNY and CDR2 SVGAGI (reference sequence).

Comments on this clone: Additional DNA sequences in this sample encode the identical CDR3. The chain combines TRBV19 with TRBJ1-5; the D gene is possibly TRBD1 (5 bases). CDR3 size: 15 residues. The V end lost 3 bases, the J end lost 0 bases, and 9 bases lay between the germline ends. The germline CDR1 and CDR2 sequences are LNHDA and SQIVND (reference sequence). The CDR3, as DNA: TGTGCCAGTAGTATTTCAGGGTATAGCAATCAGCCCCAGCATTTT. Its protein product is CASSISGYSNQPQHF.

This clone was seen more than once but under ten times. The CDR3 protein is CASSLGLLRETQYF. CDR3 coding DNA: TGTGCCAGCAGCTTAGGTCTACTAAGAGAGACCCAGTACTTC. V usage is TRBV7-2 and J usage is TRBJ2-5, with unresolved D. This CDR3 spans 14 amino acids. Trimming shortened V by 1 base and J by 4 bases, and 10 bases separated the two germline ends. The germline CDR1 and CDR2 sequences are SGHTA and FQGNSA.

The rearrangement links TRBV7-2 to TRBJ1-3; weak D call: TRBD1 (6 bases). CDR3 length: 13 residues. V was shortened by 7 bases and J by 2 bases, with 9 bases between the two germline ends. CDR1 and CDR2 (germline): SGHTA, FQGNSA. This CDR3 reads CASKQGAGNTIYF. The CDR3 DNA is TGTGCCAGCAAACAGGGAGCTGGAAACACCATATATTTT.

This clone is a singleton in its sample. This chain joins TRBV5-1 and TRBJ2-7; 8 bases align to TRBD1. Germline V CDR1 and CDR2: SGHRS, YFSETQ. The ends lost 2 bases at V and 4 bases at J; junction bases unmatched: 5. This CDR3 region has 14 residues. DNA of the CDR3: TGCGCCAGCAGCTTTACAGGGGGGAAGTACGAGCAGTACTTC. It encodes CASSFTGGKYEQYF. Full variable domain (missing parts from reference TRBV5-1 and TRBJ2-7): KAGVTQTPRYLIKTRGQQVTLSCSPISGHRSVSWYQQTPGQGLQFLFEYFSETQRNKGNFPGRFSGRQFSNSRSEMNVSTLELGDSALYLCASSFTGGKYEQYFGPGTRLTVT.

The chain employs TRBV11-2 and TRBJ1-1; no definite D call. V was shortened by 5 bases and J by 11 bases, with 15 bases between the two germline ends. Germline CDR1 and CDR2: SGHAT and FQNNGV. The length of the CDR3 is 12 residues. The CDR3 DNA sequence: TGTGCCAGCAGCCCCCGGCCGGGAGGGGCTTTCTTT. It is translated as CASSPRPGGAFF.

The chain uses TRBV28 and TRBJ1-2, with D tentatively TRBD1 (6 bases). The CDR3 loop spans 13 amino acids. V was pared by 2 bases and J by 2 bases, with 6 bases between. Germline lookup yields CDR1 MDHEN and CDR2 SYDVKM. CDR3 DNA: TGTGCCAGCAGTTTACAGGGGAACTATGGCTACACCTTC. It encodes CASSLQGNYGYTF.

This chain links TRBV18 with TRBJ1-1; the match to TRBD1 covers 10 bases. CDR3 length: 19 residues. Trimming took 3 bases from V and 5 from J; bases not matched to a gene: 18. Germline CDR1 and CDR2: KGHSH and LQKENI. CDR3 DNA: TGTGCCAGCTCACCCAATGGGCCGGGACAGGGGAATTTAGAGACTGAAGCTTTCTTT. Its translation: CASSPNGPGQGNLETEAFF.

This clone was observed a handful of times. The chain combines TRBV5-1 with TRBJ1-1; D gene unclear. CDR3 size: 13 residues. The germline V gene encodes CDR1 SGHRS and CDR2 YFSETQ. Trimming removed 0 bases from V and 7 bases from J, with 10 bases in between. The CDR3 DNA reads as TGCGCCAGCAGCTTGGGGGTACAGAGTGAAGCTTTCTTT. Translated: CASSLGVQSEAFF.

This clone has more than one count but fewer than ten. This chain joins TRBV7-2 and TRBJ2-7; D remains unclear. Trimming stripped 4 bases from V and 6 bases from J, with 13 bases between. This CDR3 is built from 13 residues. Germline V lookup: CDR1 SGHTA, CDR2 FQGNSA. The CDR3 sequence is CASSSLAPSEQYF. CDR3 coding DNA: TGTGCCAGCAGCTCCCTGGCTCCGTCCGAGCAGTACTTC. The whole variable domain, filled in from reference TRBV7-2 and TRBJ2-7, reads GAGVSQSPSNKVTEKGKDVELRCDPISGHTALYWYRQSLGQGLEFLIYFQGNSAPDKSGLPSDRFSAERTGGSVSTLTIQRTQQEDSAVYLCASSSLAPSEQYFGPGTRLTVT.

V gene TRBV6-6 combines with J gene TRBJ2-5; 11 bases line up with TRBD1. V gave up 2 bases and J gave up 3 bases; unmatched junction bases: 2. The CDR3 covers 15 residues. CDR1 and CDR2 (germline): MNHNY, SVGAGI (reference sequence). The CDR3 region is CASSYGTGGEETQYF. CDR3 bases: TGTGCCAGCAGTTACGGGACAGGGGGGGAAGAGACCCAGTACTTC.

In its sample, this clone was seen once. This chain links TRBV7-9 with TRBJ1-1, with D perhaps TRBD1 (6 bases). CDR3 size: 14 residues. The V end was cut by 3 bases, the J end by 4 bases, with 12 bases between. In germline, CDR1 is SEHNR, CDR2 FQNEAQ (reference sequence). CDR3 sequence: CASSFWGRSTEAFF. The DNA for the CDR3 is TGTGCCAGCAGCTTCTGGGGGCGGAGCACTGAAGCTTTCTTT.

V usage is TRBV7-3 and J usage is TRBJ1-1; TRBD1 aligns across 8 bases. The CDR3 contains 15 residues. The germline V gene encodes CDR1 SGHTA and CDR2 FQGTGA. The ends lost 5 bases at V and 3 bases at J; junction bases unmatched: 8. The CDR3 reads CASSPRTGSDTEAFF. The CDR3 region has the DNA TGTGCCAGCAGCCCCAGGACAGGGTCCGACACTGAAGCTTTCTTT.

This sequence joins TRBV7-9 and TRBJ2-3, with D hard to call. CDR1 is SEHNR and CDR2 is FQNEAQ in the germline V gene (reference sequence). V shed 7 bases and J shed 4 bases, with 12 bases lying between them. The CDR3 length is 13 residues. The chain's CDR3 is CASTLAGADTQYF. CDR3 sequence (DNA): TGTGCCAGCACCCTCGCCGGAGCAGATACGCAGTATTTT.

The chain is built from TRBV19 and TRBJ2-7; possible D gene TRBD1, 6 bases. Germline loops: CDR1 LNHDA, CDR2 SQIVND (reference sequence). The CDR3 length is 13 residues. Between the trimmed V and J ends, which lost 1 base and 4 bases, there was a span of 8 bases. The CDR3 DNA follows: TGTGCCAGTAGTATAGGGACAGCTTACGAGCAGTACTTC. Its protein is CASSIGTAYEQYF. The complete variable domain, with remaining parts taken from reference TRBV19 and TRBJ2-7, reads DGGITQSPKYLFRKEGQNVTLSCEQNLNHDAMYWYRQDPGQGLRLIYYSQIVNDFQKGDIAEGYSVSREKKESFPLTVTSAQKNPTAFYLCASSIGTAYEQYFGPGTRLTVT.

The gene calls are TRBV5-4 and TRBJ1-1; 10 bases are shared with TRBD1. CDR1 and CDR2 from the germline V gene are SGHNT and YYREEE (reference sequence). V was clipped by 5 bases and J by 5 bases; unmatched bases: 12. CDR3 length: 16 amino acids. CDR3 sequence reads: CASRDGTGERVTEAFF. In nucleotides, the CDR3 is TGTGCCAGCAGGGACGGGACAGGGGAGAGGGTGACTGAAGCTTTCTTT.

The chain combines TRBV10-3 with TRBJ1-1, with D possibly being TRBD1 (6 bases). The CDR3 length is 16 residues. The germline V gene has CDR1 ENHRY and CDR2 SYGVKD. The V and J ends lost 4 bases and 3 bases respectively, with 18 bases between them. The CDR3 here is CAISVRSGAEYTEAFF. The CDR3 bases are TGTGCCATCAGTGTGCGGTCAGGGGCTGAGTACACTGAAGCTTTCTTT.

CDR3 in DNA: TGTGCCAGCCTTAGACTAGCGGGGCCCACAGATACGCAGTATTTT. This codes for CASLRLAGPTDTQYF. The chain joins TRBV6-1 to TRBJ2-3, with 11 bases lining up with TRBD2. V lost 8 bases and J lost 2; bases outside the gene matches: 6. Germline CDR1 MNHNS, CDR2 SASEGT. The CDR3 extends over 15 amino acids.

V is TRBV27 and J is TRBJ1-1, with 7 bases fitting TRBD1. V shed 3 bases, J shed 2 bases, and the junction held 6 bases outside the gene matches. CDR3 length equals 15 residues. Germline lookup yields CDR1 MNHEY and CDR2 SMNVEV (reference sequence). The CDR3 sequence is CASSFGDRSNTEAFF. In DNA, the CDR3 is TGTGCCAGCAGTTTTGGGGACAGAAGTAACACTGAAGCTTTCTTT.

This chain connects TRBV5-4 to TRBJ2-1; 8 nucleotides agree with TRBD2. The CDR3 consists of 15 residues. After removal of 0 bases from V and 8 bases from J, the junction contained 7 bases not matched to a gene. CDR1 and CDR2 from the germline V gene are SGHNT and YYREEE (reference sequence). The CDR3, as DNA: TGTGCCAGCAGCTTGGGGACGGGGGGGGCGGATGAGCAGTTCTTC. This translates into CASSLGTGGADEQFF.

The rearrangement links TRBV5-1 to TRBJ2-7, with 8 bases matching TRBD1. The CDR3 contains 16 residues. The ends lost 4 bases at V and 0 bases at J; junction bases unmatched: 9. Germline V CDR1 and CDR2: SGHRS, YFSETQ. In DNA, the CDR3 is TGCGCCAGCAGCCCGGACAGGGATGGGAGCTCCTACGAGCAGTACTTC. Translating it yields CASSPDRDGSSYEQYF.

This clone was seen a handful of times. The V gene is TRBV6-1, the J gene TRBJ1-2; D possibly corresponds to TRBD1 (6 bases). The CDR3 has 15 residues. Trimming pared 5 bases from V and 8 bases from J, leaving 21 bases between. Per germline, CDR1 MNHNS and CDR2 SASEGT. The CDR3 sequence: CASSPRTGGRLGYTF. The CDR3 DNA sequence: TGTGCCAGCAGTCCCCGGACTGGGGGCCGCCTAGGCTACACCTTC.

This chain uses TRBV5-4 with TRBJ2-7; 8 nucleotides agree with TRBD2. Germline CDR1 and CDR2: SGHNT and YYREEE (reference sequence). This CDR3 comprises 15 residues. V trimming: 3 bases; J trimming: 3 bases; junction bases outside the gene matches: 8. CDR3: CASSSRGGGLYEQYF. In DNA, the CDR3 is TGTGCCAGCAGCTCCCGTGGCGGGGGGCTCTACGAGCAGTACTTC.

This clone was seen a single time. The V gene is TRBV29-1, the J gene TRBJ1-4, with D tentatively TRBD1 (6 bases). The V end lost 7 bases, the J end lost 1 base, and 10 bases lay between the germline ends. CDR3 size: 13 residues. Germline assignment: CDR1 SQVTM and CDR2 ANQGSEA. CDR3 DNA: TGCAGCGGACTACAGGGAACTAATGAAAAACTGTTTTTT. Translating it yields CSGLQGTNEKLFF.

This chain uses TRBV7-9 with TRBJ2-5, with TRBD1 identical over 10 bases. V lost 1 base to trimming and J lost 5 bases; unmatched junction nucleotides: 7. The CDR3 loop spans 16 amino acids. Germline V gives CDR1 SEHNR, CDR2 FQNEAQ (reference sequence). CDR3 in DNA: TGTGCCAGCAGCTTAGAGGGACAGGGGCTTTTGGAGACCCAGTACTTC. Its translation is CASSLEGQGLLETQYF.

In this sample, this clone turned up once. An end of the junction does not agree with germline; a read error may underlie this. The V gene is TRBV12-5, the J gene TRBJ1-1; D might be TRBD1 (6 bases). Looked up from germline, CDR1 is LGHNT and CDR2 is FRNRAP. The CDR3 is 15 residues long. The CDR3 coding sequence is TGTGCTAGTGGTTTGGTAGGGGGAGGGAGGGTCATCCCCGAATTT. Translating gives CASGLVGGGRVIPEF.